Listed below are T cell receptor beta chains from one sample, sequenced in a study of blood T cell repertoires in COVID-19. Method: immunoSEQ multiplex PCR; TCRdb's copy keeps in-frame clones and lacks some. This table has about 290,000 clones, around nine tenths appearing once. What was sequenced was peripheral blood. All receptors derive from a man in his forties with acute or convalescent COVID-19. The CDR3 runs from the conserved cysteine through the conserved F or W.

cdr3_aa	v_call	j_call	cdr3_length
CASSQPGLGGFEAFF	TRBV4-2	TRBJ1-1	15
CASSSGTDYEKLFF	TRBV6-5	TRBJ1-4	14
CASRFRGRGTEAFF	TRBV2	TRBJ1-1	14
CASSYPGRGSKNIQYF	TRBV6-6	TRBJ2-4	16
CAWSVRARGYYYGYTF	TRBV30	TRBJ1-2	16
CASTQGQLNTEAFF	TRBV2	TRBJ1-1	14
CASSRAPIGDYGYTF	TRBV5-4	TRBJ1-2	15
CATSDGLGTGARYGYTF	TRBV24-1	TRBJ1-2	17
CASSDTAGLYTDTQYF	TRBV10-1	TRBJ2-3	16
CASAPASGSYEQYF	TRBV12-5	TRBJ2-7	14
CASRAQSSGNTIYF	TRBV14	TRBJ1-3	14
CATSDSRDRGTDTQYF	TRBV24-1	TRBJ2-3	16
CASSLAGAGGGNEQFF	TRBV5-4	TRBJ2-1	16
CASSISSYTEAFF	TRBV2	TRBJ1-1	13
CASSSTVNYGYTF	TRBV7-9	TRBJ1-2	13
CASSLETGGYYGYTF	TRBV5-5	TRBJ1-2	15
CAISEGVGGLPPEQYF	TRBV10-3	TRBJ2-7	16
CASSRQGLEKLFF	TRBV14	TRBJ1-4	13
CASSLDGNYNEQFF	TRBV7-2	TRBJ2-1	14
CASSGTGLLAKNIQYF	TRBV27	TRBJ2-4	16
CAISTLSGGTDTQYF	TRBV10-3	TRBJ2-3	15
CASTRDTNYGYTF	TRBV6-5	TRBJ1-2	13
CASSLGQNADTQYF	TRBV5-8	TRBJ2-3	14
CASSQDIRQHYGYTF	TRBV3-1/TRBV3-2	TRBJ1-2	15
CASSGAGSYEQYF	TRBV28	TRBJ2-7	13
CATPSEDSSTGELFF	TRBV19	TRBJ2-2	15
CASSRGTPREKLFF	TRBV4-1	TRBJ1-4	14
CASSEARGARQPQHF	TRBV2	TRBJ1-5	15
CASSPPGHLSTEAFF	TRBV18	TRBJ1-1	15
CASSPTGNNSPLHF	TRBV18	TRBJ1-6	14
CATKGMGTEAFF	TRBV24-1	TRBJ1-1	12
CASGPVHEQYF	TRBV12-5	TRBJ2-7	11
CASSFSASGALYNEQFF	TRBV27	TRBJ2-1	17
CASSLYGVSNTGELFF	TRBV11-3	TRBJ2-2	16
CASSGLTGNRNTEAFF	TRBV5-1	TRBJ1-1	16
CASSVSGQNTEAFF	TRBV9	TRBJ1-1	14
CASSLLAGVTTGTGELFF	TRBV27	TRBJ2-2	18
CASSQEGRLAGYEQFF	TRBV4-2	TRBJ2-1	16
CSASSGGTVGTDTQYF	TRBV20-1	TRBJ2-3	16
CASSLRGGNTEAFF	TRBV5-1	TRBJ1-1	14
CASSLAAYFSTDTQYF	TRBV5-1	TRBJ2-3	16
CASSQDRAMQPQHF	TRBV4-2	TRBJ1-5	14
CASSQDPSPSSYEQYF	TRBV4-2	TRBJ2-7	16
CASRLAQTGSQPQHF	TRBV12-2	TRBJ1-5	15
CASSIKGAAYEQYF	TRBV19	TRBJ2-7	14